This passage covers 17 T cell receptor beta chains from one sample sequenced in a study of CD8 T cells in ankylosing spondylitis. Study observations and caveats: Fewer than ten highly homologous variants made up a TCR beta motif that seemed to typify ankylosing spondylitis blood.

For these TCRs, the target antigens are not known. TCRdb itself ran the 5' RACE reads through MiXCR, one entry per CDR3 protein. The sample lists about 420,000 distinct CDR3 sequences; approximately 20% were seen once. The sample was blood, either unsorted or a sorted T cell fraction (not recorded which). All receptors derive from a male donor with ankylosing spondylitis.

The CDR3 nucleotides read TGTGCCAGCAGATCCTCAATAGCGGGAGGGTTGGATACGCAGTATTTT. Translating gives CASRSSIAGGLDTQYF. This chain connects TRBV6-2 or TRBV6-3 to TRBJ2-3; TRBD2 matches at 11 bases. After removal of 6 bases from V and 6 bases from J, the junction contained 11 bases not matched to a gene. This CDR3 has 16 amino acids. Germline loops: CDR1 MNHEY, CDR2 SVGEGT.

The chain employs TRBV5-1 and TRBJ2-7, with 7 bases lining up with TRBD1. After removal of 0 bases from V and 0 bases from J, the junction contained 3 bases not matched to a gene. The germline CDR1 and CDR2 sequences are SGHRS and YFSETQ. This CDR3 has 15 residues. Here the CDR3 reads CASSLARDSSYEQYF. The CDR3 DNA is TGCGCCAGCAGCTTGGCCCGGGACAGCTCCTACGAGCAGTACTTC.

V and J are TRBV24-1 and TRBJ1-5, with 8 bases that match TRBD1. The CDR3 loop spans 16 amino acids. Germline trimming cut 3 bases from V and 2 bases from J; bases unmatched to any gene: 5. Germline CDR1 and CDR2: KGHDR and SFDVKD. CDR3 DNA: TGTGCCACCAGTGATCCCGGACAGGGAGGCAATCAGCCCCAGCATTTT. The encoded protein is CATSDPGQGGNQPQHF.

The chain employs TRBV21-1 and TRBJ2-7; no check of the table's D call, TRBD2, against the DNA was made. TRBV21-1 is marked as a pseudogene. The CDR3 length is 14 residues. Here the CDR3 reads CASSKASSVYEQYF. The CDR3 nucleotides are TGTGCCAGCAGCAAAGCATCTAGCGTCTACGAGCAGTACTTC.

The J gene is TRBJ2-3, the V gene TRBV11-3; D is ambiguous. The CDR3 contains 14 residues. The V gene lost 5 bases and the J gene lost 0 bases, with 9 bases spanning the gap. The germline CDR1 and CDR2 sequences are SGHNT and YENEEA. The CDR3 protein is CASSQTRSTDTQYF. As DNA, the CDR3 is TGTGCCAGCAGCCAGACAAGAAGCACAGATACGCAGTATTTT.

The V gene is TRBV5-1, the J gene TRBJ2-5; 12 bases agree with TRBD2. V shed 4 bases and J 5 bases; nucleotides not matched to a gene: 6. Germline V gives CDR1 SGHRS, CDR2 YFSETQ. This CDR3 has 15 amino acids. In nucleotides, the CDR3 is TGCGCCAGCAGCCTAGGGACTAGCGGGCGGGAGACCCAGTACTTC. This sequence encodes CASSLGTSGRETQYF.

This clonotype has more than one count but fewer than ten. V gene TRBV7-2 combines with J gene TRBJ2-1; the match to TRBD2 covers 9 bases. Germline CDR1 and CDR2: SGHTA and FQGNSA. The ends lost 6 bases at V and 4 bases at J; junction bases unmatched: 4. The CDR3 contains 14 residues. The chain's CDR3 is CASRPSGGYNEQFF. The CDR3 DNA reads TGTGCCAGCAGGCCGAGCGGGGGGTACAATGAGCAGTTCTTC.

The CDR3 DNA reads as TGCGCCAGCAGCCCCCACCAGCTAGCGGGAGGCGAGCAGTACTTC. Protein sequence: CASSPHQLAGGEQYF. The chain recombines TRBV4-3 with TRBJ2-7; 11 nucleotides line up with TRBD2. The V and J ends lost 4 bases and 6 bases, in that order; junction bases with no gene match: 8. CDR3 length: 15 residues. CDR1 is LGHNA, CDR2 YSLEER, per germline.

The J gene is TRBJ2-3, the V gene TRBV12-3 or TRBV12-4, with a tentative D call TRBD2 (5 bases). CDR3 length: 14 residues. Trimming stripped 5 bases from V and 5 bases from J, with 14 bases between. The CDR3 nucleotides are TGTGCCAGCAGTCGCCCCCCGGGGAAAGATACGCAGTATTTT. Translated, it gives CASSRPPGKDTQYF.

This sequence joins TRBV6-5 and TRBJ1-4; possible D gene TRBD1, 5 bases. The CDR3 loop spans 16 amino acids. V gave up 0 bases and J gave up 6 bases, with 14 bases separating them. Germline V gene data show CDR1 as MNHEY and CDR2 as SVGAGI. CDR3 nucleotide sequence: TGTGCCAGCAGTTACTCGACAGTGGGGTCTGATGAAAAACTGTTTTTT. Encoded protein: CASSYSTVGSDEKLFF.

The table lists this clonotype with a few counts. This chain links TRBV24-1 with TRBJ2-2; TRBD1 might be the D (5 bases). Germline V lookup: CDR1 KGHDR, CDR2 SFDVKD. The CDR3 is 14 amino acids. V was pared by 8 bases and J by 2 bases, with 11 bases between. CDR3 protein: CATNSRENTGELFF. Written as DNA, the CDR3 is TGTGCCACCAACTCCAGGGAAAACACCGGGGAGCTGTTTTTT.

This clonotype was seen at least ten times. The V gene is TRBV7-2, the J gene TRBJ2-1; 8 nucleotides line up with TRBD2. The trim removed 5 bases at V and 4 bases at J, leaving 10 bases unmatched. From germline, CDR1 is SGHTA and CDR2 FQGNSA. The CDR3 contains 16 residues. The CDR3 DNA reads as TGTGCCAGCAGCCGTTTGTTAGCGGGGTCATACAATGAGCAGTTCTTC. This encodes CASSRLLAGSYNEQFF. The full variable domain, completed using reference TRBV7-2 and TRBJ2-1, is GAGVSQSPSNKVTEKGKDVELRCDPISGHTALYWYRQSLGQGLEFLIYFQGNSAPDKSGLPSDRFSAERTGGSVSTLTIQRTQQEDSAVYLCASSRLLAGSYNEQFFGPGTRLTVL.

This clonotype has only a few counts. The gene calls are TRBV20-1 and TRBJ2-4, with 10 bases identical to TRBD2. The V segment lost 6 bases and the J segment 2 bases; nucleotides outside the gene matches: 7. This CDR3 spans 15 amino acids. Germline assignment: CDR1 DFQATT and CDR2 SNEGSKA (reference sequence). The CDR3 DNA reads TGCAGTGCACCCACTAGCGGGGATTCCAAAAACATTCAGTACTTC. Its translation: CSAPTSGDSKNIQYF.

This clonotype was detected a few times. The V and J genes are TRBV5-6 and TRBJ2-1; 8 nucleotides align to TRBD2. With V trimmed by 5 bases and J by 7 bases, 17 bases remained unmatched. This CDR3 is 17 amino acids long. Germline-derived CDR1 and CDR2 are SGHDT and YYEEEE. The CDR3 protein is CASSTLRDGRGGNEQFF. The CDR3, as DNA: TGTGCCAGCAGTACGCTTCGGGACGGGAGGGGGGGAAATGAGCAGTTCTTC.

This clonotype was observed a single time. CDR3 region: CASSPTSGRHEQFF. CDR3 in DNA: TGTGCCAGCAGTCCAACTAGCGGGAGGCATGAGCAGTTCTTC. The chain carries TRBV11-3 and TRBJ2-1; 12 nucleotides agree with TRBD2. CDR3 length equals 14 residues. V lost 6 bases to trimming and J lost 8 bases; unmatched junction nucleotides: 5. Germline V lookup: CDR1 SGHNT, CDR2 YENEEA.

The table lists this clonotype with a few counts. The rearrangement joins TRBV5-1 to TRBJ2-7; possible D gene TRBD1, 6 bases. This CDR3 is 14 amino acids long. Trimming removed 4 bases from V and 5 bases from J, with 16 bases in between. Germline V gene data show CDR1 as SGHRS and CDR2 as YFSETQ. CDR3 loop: CASSPLRGSHEQYF. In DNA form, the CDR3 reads TGCGCCAGCAGCCCCCTGAGGGGGAGCCACGAGCAGTACTTC. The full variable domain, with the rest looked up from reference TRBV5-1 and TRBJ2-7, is KAGVTQTPRYLIKTRGQQVTLSCSPISGHRSVSWYQQTPGQGLQFLFEYFSETQRNKGNFPGRFSGRQFSNSRSEMNVSTLELGDSALYLCASSPLRGSHEQYFGPGTRLTVT.

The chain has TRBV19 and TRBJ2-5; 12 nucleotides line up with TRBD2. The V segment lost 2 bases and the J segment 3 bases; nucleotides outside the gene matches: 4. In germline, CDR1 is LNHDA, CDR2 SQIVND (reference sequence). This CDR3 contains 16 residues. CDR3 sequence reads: CASSIRTSGDEETQYF. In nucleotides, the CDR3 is TGTGCCAGTAGTATACGGACTAGCGGGGACGAAGAGACCCAGTACTTC.